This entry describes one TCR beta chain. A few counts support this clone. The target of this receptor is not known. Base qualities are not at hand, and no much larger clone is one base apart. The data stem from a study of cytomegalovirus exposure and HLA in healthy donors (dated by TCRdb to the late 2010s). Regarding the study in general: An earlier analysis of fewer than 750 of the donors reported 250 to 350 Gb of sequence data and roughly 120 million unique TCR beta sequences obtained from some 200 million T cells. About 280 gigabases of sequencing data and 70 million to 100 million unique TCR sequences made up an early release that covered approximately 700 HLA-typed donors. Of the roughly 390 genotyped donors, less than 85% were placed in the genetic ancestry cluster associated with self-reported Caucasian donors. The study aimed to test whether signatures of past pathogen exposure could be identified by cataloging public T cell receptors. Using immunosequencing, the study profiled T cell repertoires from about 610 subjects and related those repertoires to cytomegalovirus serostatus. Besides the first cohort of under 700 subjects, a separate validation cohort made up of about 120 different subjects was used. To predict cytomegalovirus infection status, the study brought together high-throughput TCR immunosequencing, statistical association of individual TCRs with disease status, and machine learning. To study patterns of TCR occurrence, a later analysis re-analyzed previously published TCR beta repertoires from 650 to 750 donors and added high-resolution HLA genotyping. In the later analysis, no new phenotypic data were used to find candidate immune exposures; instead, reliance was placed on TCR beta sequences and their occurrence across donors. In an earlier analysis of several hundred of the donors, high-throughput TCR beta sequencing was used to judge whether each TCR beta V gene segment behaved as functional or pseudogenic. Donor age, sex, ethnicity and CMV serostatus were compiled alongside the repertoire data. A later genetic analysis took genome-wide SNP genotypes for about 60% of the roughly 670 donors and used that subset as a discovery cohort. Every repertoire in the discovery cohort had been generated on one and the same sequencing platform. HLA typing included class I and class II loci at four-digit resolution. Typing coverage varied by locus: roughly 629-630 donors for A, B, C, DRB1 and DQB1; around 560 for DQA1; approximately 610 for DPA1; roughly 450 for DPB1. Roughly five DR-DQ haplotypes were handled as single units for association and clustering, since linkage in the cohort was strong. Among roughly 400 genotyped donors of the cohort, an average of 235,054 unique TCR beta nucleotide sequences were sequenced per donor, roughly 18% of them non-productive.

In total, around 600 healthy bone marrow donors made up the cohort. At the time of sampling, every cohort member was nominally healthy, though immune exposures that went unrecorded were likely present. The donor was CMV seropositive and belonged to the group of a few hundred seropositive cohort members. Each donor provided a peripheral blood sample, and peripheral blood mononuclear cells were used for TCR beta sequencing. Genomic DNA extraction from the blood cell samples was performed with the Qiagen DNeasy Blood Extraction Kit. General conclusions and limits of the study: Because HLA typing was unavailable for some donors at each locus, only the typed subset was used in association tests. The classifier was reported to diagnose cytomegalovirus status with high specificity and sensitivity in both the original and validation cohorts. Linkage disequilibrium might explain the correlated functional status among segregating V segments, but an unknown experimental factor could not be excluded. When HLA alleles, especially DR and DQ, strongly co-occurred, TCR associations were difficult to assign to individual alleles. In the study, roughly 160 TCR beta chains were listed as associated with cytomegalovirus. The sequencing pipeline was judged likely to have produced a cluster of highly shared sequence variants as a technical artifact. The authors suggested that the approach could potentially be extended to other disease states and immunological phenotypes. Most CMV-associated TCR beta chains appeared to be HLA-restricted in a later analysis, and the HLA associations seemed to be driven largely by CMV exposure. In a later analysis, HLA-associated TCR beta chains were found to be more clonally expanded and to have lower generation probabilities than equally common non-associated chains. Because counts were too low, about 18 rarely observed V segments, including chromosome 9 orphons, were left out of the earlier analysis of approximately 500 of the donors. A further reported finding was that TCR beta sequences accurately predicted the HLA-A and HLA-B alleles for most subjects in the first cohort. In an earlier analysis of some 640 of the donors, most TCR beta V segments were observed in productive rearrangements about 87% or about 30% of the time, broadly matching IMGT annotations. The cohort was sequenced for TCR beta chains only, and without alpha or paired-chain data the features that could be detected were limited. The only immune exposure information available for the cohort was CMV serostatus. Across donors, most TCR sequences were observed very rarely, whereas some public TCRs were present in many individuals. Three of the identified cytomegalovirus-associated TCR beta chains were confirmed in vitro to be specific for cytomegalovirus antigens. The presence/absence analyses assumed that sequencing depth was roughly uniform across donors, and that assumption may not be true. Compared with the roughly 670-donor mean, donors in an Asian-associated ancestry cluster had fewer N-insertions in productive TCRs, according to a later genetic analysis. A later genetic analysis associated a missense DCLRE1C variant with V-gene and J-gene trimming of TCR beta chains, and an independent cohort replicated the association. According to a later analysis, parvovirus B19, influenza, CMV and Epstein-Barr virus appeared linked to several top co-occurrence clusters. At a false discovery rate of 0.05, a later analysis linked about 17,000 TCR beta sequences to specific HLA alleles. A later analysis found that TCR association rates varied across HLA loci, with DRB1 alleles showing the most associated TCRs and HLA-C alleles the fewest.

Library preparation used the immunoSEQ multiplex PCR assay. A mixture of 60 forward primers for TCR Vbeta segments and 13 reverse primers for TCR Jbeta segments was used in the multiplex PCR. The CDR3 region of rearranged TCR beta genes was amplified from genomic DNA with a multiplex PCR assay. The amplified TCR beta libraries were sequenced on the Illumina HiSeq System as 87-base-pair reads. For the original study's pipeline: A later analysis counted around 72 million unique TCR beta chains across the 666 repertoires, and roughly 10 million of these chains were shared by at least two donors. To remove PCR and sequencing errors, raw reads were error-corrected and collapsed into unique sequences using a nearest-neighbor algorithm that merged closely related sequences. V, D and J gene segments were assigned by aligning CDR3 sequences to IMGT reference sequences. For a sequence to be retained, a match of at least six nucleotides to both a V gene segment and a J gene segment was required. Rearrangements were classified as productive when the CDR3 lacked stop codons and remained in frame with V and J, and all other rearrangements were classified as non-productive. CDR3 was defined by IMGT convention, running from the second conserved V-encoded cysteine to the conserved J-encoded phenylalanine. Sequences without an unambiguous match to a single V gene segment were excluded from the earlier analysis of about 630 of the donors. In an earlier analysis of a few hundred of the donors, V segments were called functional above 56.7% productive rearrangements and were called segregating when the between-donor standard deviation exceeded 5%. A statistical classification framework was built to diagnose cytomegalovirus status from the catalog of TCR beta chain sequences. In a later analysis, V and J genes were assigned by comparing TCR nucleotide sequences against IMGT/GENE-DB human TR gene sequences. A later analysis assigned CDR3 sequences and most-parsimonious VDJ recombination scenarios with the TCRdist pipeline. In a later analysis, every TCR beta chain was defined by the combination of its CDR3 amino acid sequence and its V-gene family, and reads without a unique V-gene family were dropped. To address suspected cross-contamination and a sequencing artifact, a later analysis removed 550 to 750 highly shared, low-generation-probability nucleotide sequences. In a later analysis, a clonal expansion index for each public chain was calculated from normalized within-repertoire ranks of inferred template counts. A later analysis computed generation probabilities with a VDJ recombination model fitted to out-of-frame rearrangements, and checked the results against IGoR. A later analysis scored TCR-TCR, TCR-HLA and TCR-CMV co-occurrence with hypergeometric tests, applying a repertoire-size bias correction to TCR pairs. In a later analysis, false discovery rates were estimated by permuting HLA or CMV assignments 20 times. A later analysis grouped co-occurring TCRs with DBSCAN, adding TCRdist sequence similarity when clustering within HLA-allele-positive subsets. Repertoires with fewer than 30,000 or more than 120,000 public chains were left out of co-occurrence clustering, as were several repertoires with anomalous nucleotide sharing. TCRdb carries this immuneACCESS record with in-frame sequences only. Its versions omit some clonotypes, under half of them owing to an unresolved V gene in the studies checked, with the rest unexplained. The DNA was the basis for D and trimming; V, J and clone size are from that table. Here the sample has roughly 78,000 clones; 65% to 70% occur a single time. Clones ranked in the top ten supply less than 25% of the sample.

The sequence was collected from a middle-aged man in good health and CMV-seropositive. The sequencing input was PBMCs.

The CDR3 region reads CASSPERDYGYTF. The DNA reads as follows: TGTGCCAGCAGCCCAGAACGTGACTATGGCTACACCTTC. The rearrangement joined TRBV11-3 to TRBJ1-2; no confident D gene assignment can be made. Reading from cysteine to phenylalanine, the CDR3 counts 13 amino acids. Just CDR3 DNA is preserved here, 39 bases in frame from base 1. CDR1 and CDR2 are read off the germline V gene as SGHNT and YENEEA. V lost 5 bases and J lost 3 bases; the stretch between them is 10 bases long. With the portions outside the CDR3 filled from the reference TRBV11-3 and TRBJ1-2 genes, the complete variable region becomes EAGVVQSPRYKIIEKKQPVAFWCNPISGHNTLYWYLQNLGQGPELLIRYENEEAVDDSQLPKDRFSAERLKGVDSTLKIQPAELGDSAVYLCASSPERDYGYTFGSGTRLTVV.